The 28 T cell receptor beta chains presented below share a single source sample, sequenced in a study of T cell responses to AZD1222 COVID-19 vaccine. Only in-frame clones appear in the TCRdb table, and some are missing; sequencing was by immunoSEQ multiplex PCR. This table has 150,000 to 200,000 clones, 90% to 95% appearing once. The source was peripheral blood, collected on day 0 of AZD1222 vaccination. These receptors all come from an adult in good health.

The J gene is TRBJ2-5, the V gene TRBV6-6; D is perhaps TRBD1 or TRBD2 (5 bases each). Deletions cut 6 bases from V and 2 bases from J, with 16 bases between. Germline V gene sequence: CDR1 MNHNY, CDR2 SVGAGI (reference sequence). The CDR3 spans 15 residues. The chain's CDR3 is CASRNQPGPQETQYF. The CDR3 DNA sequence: TGTGCCAGCAGAAATCAACCGGGACCTCAAGAGACCCAGTACTTC.

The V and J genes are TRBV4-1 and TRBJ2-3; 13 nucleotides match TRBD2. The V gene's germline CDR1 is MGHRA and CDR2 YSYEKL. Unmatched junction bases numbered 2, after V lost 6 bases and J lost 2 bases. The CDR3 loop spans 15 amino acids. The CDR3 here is CASRGLAGFTDTQYF. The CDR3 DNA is TGCGCCAGCAGGGGACTAGCGGGGTTCACAGATACGCAGTATTTT.

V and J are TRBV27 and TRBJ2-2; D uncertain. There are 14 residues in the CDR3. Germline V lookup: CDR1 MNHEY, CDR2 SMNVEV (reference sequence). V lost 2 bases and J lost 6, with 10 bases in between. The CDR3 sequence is CASSLNPVAGELFF. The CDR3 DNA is TGTGCCAGCAGTTTAAATCCGGTGGCCGGGGAGCTGTTTTTT.

CDR3 residues: CASSRDSFSEAFF. Here the CDR3 DNA reads TGTGCCAGCAGTAGGGACAGTTTTTCTGAAGCTTTCTTT. The genes are TRBV2 and TRBJ1-1; 7 nucleotides agree with TRBD1. This CDR3 comprises 13 residues. The V gene end was trimmed by 5 bases and the J gene end by 6 bases; junction bases not matched to a gene: 6. Looked up from germline, CDR1 is SNHLY and CDR2 is FYNNEI.

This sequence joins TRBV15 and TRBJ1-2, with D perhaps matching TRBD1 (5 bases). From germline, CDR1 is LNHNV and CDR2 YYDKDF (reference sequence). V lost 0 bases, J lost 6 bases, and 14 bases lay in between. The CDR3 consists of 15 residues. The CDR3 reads CATSREARGADGYTF. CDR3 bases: TGTGCCACCAGCAGAGAGGCGAGGGGCGCTGATGGCTACACCTTC.

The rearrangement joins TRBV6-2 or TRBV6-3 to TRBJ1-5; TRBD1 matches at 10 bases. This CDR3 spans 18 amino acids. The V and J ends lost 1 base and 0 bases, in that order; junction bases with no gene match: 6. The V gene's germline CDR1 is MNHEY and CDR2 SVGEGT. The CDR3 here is CASSYFRTGGYSNQPQHF. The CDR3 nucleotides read TGTGCCAGCAGTTACTTCAGGACAGGGGGATATAGCAATCAGCCCCAGCATTTT.

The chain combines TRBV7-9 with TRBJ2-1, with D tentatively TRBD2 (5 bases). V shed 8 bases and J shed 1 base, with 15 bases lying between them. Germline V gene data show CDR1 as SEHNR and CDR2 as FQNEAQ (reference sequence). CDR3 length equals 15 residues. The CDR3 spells CASRLGLDSYNEQFF. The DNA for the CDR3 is TGTGCCAGCCGGCTCGGACTCGATTCCTACAATGAGCAGTTCTTC.

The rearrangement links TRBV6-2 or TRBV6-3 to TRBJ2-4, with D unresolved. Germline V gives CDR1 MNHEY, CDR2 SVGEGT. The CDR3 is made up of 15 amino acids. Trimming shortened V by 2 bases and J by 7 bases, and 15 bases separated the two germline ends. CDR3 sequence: CASSYGISTYNIQYF. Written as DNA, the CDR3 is TGTGCCAGCAGTTACGGGATCTCAACATACAACATTCAGTACTTC.

CDR3: CSVDSRLSNEQFF. The CDR3 region has the DNA TGCAGCGTTGACAGCCGACTTAGCAATGAGCAGTTCTTC. The rearrangement joins TRBV29-1 to TRBJ2-1, with D unclear. From germline, CDR1 is SQVTM and CDR2 ANQGSEA. The germline V and J ends were trimmed by 3 bases and 6 bases, with 12 bases remaining between them. The CDR3 spans 13 residues.

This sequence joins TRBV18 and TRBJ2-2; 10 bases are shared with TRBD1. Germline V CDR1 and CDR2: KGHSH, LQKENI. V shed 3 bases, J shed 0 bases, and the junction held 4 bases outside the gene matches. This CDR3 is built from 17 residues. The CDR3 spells CASSPRDRGANTGELFF. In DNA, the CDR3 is TGTGCCAGCTCACCGCGGGACAGGGGTGCGAACACCGGGGAGCTGTTTTTT. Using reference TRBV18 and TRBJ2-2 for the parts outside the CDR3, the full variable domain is NAGVMQNPRHLVRRRGQEARLRCSPMKGHSHVYWYRQLPEEGLKFMVYLQKENIIDESGMPKERFSAEFPKEGPSILRIQQVVRGDSAAYFCASSPRDRGANTGELFFGEGSRLTVL.

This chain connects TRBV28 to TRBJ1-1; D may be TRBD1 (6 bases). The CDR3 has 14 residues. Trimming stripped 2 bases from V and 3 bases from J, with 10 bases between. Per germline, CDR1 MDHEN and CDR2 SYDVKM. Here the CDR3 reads CASSLLGQYTEAFF. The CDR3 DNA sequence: TGTGCCAGCAGTTTACTAGGACAGTACACTGAAGCTTTCTTT.

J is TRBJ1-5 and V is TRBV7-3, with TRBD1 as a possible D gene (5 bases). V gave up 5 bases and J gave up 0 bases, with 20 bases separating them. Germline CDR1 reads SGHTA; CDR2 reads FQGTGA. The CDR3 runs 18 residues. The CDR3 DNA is TGTGCCAGCAGCAAACAGGTTTTCGGGGCATATAGCAATCAGCCCCAGCATTTT. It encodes CASSKQVFGAYSNQPQHF.

This chain's CDR3 is CASSKLAGGPLTGELFF. The CDR3 coding sequence is TGTGCCAGTAGTAAACTAGCGGGAGGGCCTTTAACCGGGGAGCTGTTTTTT. The rearrangement uses TRBV19 and TRBJ2-2; the match to TRBD2 covers 13 bases. V was clipped by 4 bases and J by 5 bases; unmatched bases: 7. Germline CDR1 is LNHDA and CDR2 is SQIVND (reference sequence). CDR3 length equals 17 residues.

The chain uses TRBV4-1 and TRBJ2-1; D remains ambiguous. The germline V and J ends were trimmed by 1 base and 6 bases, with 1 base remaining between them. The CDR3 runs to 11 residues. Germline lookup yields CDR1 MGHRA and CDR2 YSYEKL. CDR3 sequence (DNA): TGCGCCAGCAGCCAAGTCAATGAGCAGTTCTTC. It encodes CASSQVNEQFF.

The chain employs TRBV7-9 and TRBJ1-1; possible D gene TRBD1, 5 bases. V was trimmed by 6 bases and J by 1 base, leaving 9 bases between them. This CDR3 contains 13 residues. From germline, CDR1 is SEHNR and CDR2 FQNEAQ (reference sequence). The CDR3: CASSSDKNTEAFF. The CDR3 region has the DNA TGTGCCAGCAGTTCGGACAAGAACACTGAAGCTTTCTTT.

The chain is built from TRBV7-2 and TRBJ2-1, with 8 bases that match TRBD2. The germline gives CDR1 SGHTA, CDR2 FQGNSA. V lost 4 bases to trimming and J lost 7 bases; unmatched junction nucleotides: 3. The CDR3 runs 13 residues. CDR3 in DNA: TGTGCCAGCAGCTCCGGGACTAGGAATGAGCAGTTCTTC. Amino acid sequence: CASSSGTRNEQFF.

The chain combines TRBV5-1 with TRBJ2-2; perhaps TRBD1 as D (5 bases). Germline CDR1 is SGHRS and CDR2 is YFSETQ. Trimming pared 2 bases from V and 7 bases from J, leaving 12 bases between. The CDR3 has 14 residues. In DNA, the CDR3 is TGCGCCAGCAGCTTAGATGGGGCCGACGGGGAGCTGTTTTTT. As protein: CASSLDGADGELFF.

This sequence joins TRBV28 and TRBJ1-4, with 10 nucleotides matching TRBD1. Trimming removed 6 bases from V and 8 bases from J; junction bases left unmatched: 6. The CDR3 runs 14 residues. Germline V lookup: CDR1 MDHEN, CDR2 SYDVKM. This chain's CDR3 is CASRLGQGEEKLFF. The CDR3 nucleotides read TGTGCCAGCAGACTCGGACAGGGGGAGGAAAAACTGTTTTTT.

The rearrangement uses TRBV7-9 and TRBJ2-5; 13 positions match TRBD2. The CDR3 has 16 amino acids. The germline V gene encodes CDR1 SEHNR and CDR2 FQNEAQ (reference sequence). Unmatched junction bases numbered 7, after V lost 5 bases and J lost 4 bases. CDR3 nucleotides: TGTGCCAGCAGCCTACTAGCGGGAGGGCTTGGAGAGACCCAGTACTTC. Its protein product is CASSLLAGGLGETQYF.

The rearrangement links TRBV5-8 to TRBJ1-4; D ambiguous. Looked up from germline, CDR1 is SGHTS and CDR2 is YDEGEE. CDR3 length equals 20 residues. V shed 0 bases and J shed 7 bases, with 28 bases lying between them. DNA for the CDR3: TGTGCCAGCAGCTTGGGAATAGGGAACCTCCGTTTGGGGTTCAGTGAAAAACTGTTTTTT. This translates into CASSLGIGNLRLGFSEKLFF.

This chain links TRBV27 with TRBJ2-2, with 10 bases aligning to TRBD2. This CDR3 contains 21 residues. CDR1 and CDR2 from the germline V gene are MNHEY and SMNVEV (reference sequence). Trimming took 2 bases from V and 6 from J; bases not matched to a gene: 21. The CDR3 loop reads CASSLVSRSGRANQIPGELFF. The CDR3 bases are TGTGCCAGCAGTTTAGTCTCCCGGAGCGGGAGGGCCAATCAAATTCCCGGGGAGCTGTTTTTT.

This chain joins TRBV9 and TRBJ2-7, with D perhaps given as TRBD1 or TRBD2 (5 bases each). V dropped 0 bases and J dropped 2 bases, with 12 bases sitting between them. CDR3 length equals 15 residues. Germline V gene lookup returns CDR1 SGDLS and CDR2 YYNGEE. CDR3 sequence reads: CASSVAGSGTYEQYF. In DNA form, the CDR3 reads TGTGCCAGCAGCGTAGCAGGGAGCGGCACCTACGAGCAGTACTTC.

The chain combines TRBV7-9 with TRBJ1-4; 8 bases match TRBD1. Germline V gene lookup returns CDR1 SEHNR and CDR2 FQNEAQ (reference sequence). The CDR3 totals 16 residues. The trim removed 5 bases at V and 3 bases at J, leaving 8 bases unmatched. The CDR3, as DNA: TGTGCCAGCAGCCCCATCCAGGGGGCGGCTAATGAAAAACTGTTTTTT. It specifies CASSPIQGAANEKLFF.

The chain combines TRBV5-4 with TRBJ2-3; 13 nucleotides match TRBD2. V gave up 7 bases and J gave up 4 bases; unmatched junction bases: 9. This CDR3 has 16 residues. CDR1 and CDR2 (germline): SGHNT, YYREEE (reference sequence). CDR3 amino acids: CASQPTSGRASDTQYF. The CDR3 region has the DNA TGTGCCAGCCAACCTACTAGCGGGAGGGCCTCAGATACGCAGTATTTT.

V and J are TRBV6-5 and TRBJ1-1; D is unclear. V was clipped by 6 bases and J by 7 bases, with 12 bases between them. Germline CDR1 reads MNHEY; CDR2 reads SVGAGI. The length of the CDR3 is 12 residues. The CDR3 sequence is CASRTTGGEAFF. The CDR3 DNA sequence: TGTGCCAGCAGAACGACCGGTGGTGAAGCTTTCTTT.

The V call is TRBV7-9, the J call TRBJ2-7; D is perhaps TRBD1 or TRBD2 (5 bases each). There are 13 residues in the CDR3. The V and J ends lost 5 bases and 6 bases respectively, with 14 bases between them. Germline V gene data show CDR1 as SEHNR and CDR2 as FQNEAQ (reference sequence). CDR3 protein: CASSRGEGREQYF. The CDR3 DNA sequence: TGTGCCAGCAGCAGAGGGGAAGGCCGCGAGCAGTACTTC.

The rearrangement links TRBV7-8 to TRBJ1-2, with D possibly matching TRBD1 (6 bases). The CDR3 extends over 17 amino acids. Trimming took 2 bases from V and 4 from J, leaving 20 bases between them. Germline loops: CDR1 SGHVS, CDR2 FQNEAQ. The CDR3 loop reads CASSLFQGRGRSYGYTF. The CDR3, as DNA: TGTGCCAGCAGCTTATTCCAGGGGCGGGGCAGGTCCTATGGCTACACCTTC. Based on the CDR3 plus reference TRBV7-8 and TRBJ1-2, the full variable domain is GAGVSQSPRYKVAKRGQDVALRCDPISGHVSLFWYQQALGQGPEFLTYFQNEAQLDKSGLPSDRFFAERPEGSVSTLKIQRTQQEDSAVYLCASSLFQGRGRSYGYTFGSGTRLTVV.

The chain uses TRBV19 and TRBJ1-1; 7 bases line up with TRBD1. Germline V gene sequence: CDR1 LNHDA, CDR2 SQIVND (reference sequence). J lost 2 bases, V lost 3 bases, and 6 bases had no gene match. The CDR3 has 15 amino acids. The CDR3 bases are TGTGCCAGTAGTATTGACAGGGATGGTAACACTGAAGCTTTCTTT. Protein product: CASSIDRDGNTEAFF.